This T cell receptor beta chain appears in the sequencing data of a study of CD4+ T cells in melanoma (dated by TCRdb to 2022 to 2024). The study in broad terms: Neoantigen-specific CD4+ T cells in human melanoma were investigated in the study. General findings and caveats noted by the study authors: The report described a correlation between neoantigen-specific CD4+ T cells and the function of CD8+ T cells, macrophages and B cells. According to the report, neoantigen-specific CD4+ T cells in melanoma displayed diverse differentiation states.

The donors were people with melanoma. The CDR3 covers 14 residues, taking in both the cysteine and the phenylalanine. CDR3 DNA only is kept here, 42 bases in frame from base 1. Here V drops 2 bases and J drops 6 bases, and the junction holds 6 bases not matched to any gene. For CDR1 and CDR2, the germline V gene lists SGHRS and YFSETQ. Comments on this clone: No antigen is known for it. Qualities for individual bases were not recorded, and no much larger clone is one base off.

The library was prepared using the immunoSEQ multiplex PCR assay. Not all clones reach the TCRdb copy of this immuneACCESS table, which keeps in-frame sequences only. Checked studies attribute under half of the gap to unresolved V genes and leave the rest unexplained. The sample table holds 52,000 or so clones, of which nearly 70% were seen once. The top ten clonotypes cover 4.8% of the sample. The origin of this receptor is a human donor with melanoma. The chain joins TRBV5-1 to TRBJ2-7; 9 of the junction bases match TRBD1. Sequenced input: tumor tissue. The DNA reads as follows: TGCGCCAGCAGCTTTCCGGGACAGGGAAGCGAGCAGTACTTC. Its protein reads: CASSFPGQGSEQYF.